What follows are 30 T cell receptor beta chains derived from one specimen sequenced in a study of PD-L1 blockade in urothelial cancer. Profiling relied on immunoSEQ multiplex PCR, and the TCRdb table lists in-frame clones only, not all of them. This table holds some 120,000 clones, more than 75% found once. As for time point: peripheral blood 6 weeks after treatment start. The starting material was PBMCs, obtained around atezolizumab (anti-PD-L1) treatment. All receptors derive from a man in his fifties with urothelial cancer.

This clone occurred once. This chain connects TRBV11-3 to TRBJ2-2, with 13 bases aligning to TRBD2. V lost 3 bases, J lost 7 bases, and 5 bases stayed unmatched. This CDR3 contains 16 residues. Germline-derived CDR1 and CDR2 are SGHNT and YENEEA. In DNA, the CDR3 is TGTGCCAGCAGCTTCGGACTAGCGGGAGATGACGGGGAGCTGTTTTTT. It codes for CASSFGLAGDDGELFF.

DNA of the CDR3: TGTGCCATCAGTGACCCTGACTTCGGACAGGGAGAATATGGCTACACCTTC. Protein: CAISDPDFGQGEYGYTF. The genes are TRBV10-3 and TRBJ1-2, with 8 positions matching TRBD1. V was pared by 3 bases and J by 5 bases, with 14 bases of the junction left unmatched. Germline V gives CDR1 ENHRY, CDR2 SYGVKD. The CDR3 spans 17 residues.

The chain has TRBV6-6 and TRBJ2-2; 11 bases are shared with TRBD2. CDR1 is MNHNY, CDR2 SVGAGI, per germline (reference sequence). The CDR3 is 16 amino acids. J was trimmed by 5 bases and V by 4 bases; bases with no gene match: 6. CDR3 amino acids: CASSSLAGGVTGELFF. Written as DNA, the CDR3 is TGTGCCAGCAGTTCCCTAGCGGGAGGCGTTACCGGGGAGCTGTTTTTT.

This clone has a count of ten or more. V is TRBV6-1 and J is TRBJ1-6; no firm D call. Per the germline V gene, CDR1 is MNHNS and CDR2 is SASEGT. V shed 2 bases and J shed 0 bases, with 11 bases lying between them. The CDR3 covers 17 residues. In DNA form, the CDR3 reads TGTGCCAGCAGTGAATCAGGTTACACCTCCTATAATTCACCCCTCCACTTT. Translated: CASSESGYTSYNSPLHF.

The rearrangement uses TRBV19 and TRBJ1-4; a possible D gene is TRBD1 (5 bases). Trimming stripped 7 bases from V and 8 bases from J, with 11 bases between. Germline V gene lookup returns CDR1 LNHDA and CDR2 SQIVND (reference sequence). CDR3 length: 12 amino acids. The CDR3 sequence is CASTDPGEKLFF. For the CDR3, the DNA is TGTGCCAGTACGGACCCAGGGGAAAAACTGTTTTTT.

The CDR3 is CASSLASASGNTIYF. The CDR3 nucleotides read TGTGCCAGCAGCTTAGCTAGCGCCTCTGGAAACACCATATATTTT. The chain recombines TRBV11-2 with TRBJ1-3, with no clear D. The germline gives CDR1 SGHAT, CDR2 FQNNGV. Trimming left V 1 base short and J 0 bases short, with 7 bases between. CDR3 length equals 15 residues.

The V gene is TRBV20-1, the J gene TRBJ1-1; possibly TRBD1 for D (6 bases). The V gene lost 4 bases and the J gene lost 8 bases, with 11 bases spanning the gap. This CDR3 comprises 11 residues. The V gene's germline CDR1 is DFQATT and CDR2 SNEGSKA (reference sequence). The CDR3 sequence is CSATLRGEAFF. Written as DNA, the CDR3 is TGCAGTGCTACCCTCAGGGGAGAAGCTTTCTTT.

This clone was recorded once. The chain is built from TRBV7-3 and TRBJ1-1, with D possibly TRBD1 on 6 matching bases. The germline V and J ends were trimmed by 2 bases and 4 bases, with 11 bases remaining between them. The CDR3 extends over 14 amino acids. The V gene's germline CDR1 is SGHTA and CDR2 FQGTGA. CDR3 residues: CASSLSDRTTEAFF. The CDR3 nucleotides read TGTGCCAGCAGCTTATCAGACAGGACCACTGAAGCTTTCTTT.

In this sample, this clone turned up once. V and J are TRBV4-2 and TRBJ2-5; D gene uncertain. The last part of the DNA fits TRBJ2-7 better; the J call may be wrong. The CDR3 sequence is 15 residues long. Germline V gene sequence: CDR1 LGHNA, CDR2 YNFKEQ. Here the CDR3 reads CASSQETDHTYEQYF. The DNA for the CDR3 is TGTGCCAGCAGCCAAGAAACAGACCACACCTACGAGCAGTACTTC.

This clone was seen only a few times. The chain links TRBV30 to TRBJ2-3; D not certain. Germline V lookup: CDR1 GTSNPN, CDR2 SVGIG (reference sequence). This CDR3 contains 13 residues. Trimming left V 3 bases short and J 3 bases short, with 10 bases between. CDR3 sequence reads: CAWSRVKTDTQYF. Here the CDR3 DNA reads TGTGCCTGGAGCCGGGTAAAAACAGATACGCAGTATTTT.

The chain is built from TRBV7-8 and TRBJ2-2; D uncertain. The CDR3 extends over 13 amino acids. The ends were cut back, 5 bases at V and 6 bases at J, with 10 bases in the middle. Germline CDR1 and CDR2: SGHVS and FQNEAQ. In nucleotides, the CDR3 is TGTGCCAGCAGCCTACCCGTTGCCGGGGAGCTGTTTTTT. Protein product: CASSLPVAGELFF. The entire variable domain, with the rest obtained from reference TRBV7-8 and TRBJ2-2, is as follows: GAGVSQSPRYKVAKRGQDVALRCDPISGHVSLFWYQQALGQGPEFLTYFQNEAQLDKSGLPSDRFFAERPEGSVSTLKIQRTQQEDSAVYLCASSLPVAGELFFGEGSRLTVL.

The chain employs TRBV5-8 and TRBJ1-6; the D gene is possibly TRBD1 (5 bases). With 1 base removed from V and 7 bases from J, the gap between germline ends came to 21 bases. The CDR3 loop spans 18 amino acids. CDR1 is SGHTS, CDR2 YDEGEE, per germline. The CDR3 loop reads CASSLYRLGTTQNSPLHF. In DNA, the CDR3 is TGTGCCAGCAGCTTGTACAGGCTCGGAACAACACAGAATTCACCCCTCCACTTT.

J is TRBJ2-2 and V is TRBV7-8, with TRBD2 as a possible D gene (6 bases). The CDR3 loop spans 15 amino acids. V gave up 4 bases and J gave up 1 base, with 10 bases separating them. Germline CDR1 reads SGHVS; CDR2 reads FQNEAQ. The CDR3 loop reads CASSSRLENTGELFF. The CDR3 DNA is TGTGCCAGCAGCTCAAGACTAGAGAACACCGGGGAGCTGTTTTTT.

The chain joins TRBV7-8 to TRBJ2-6; 8 nucleotides agree with TRBD2. This CDR3 is 18 amino acids long. Germline CDR1 and CDR2: SGHVS and FQNEAQ. The ends lost 1 base at V and 2 bases at J; junction bases unmatched: 7. CDR3 loop: CASSLVAGGVTGANVLTF. The CDR3 nucleotides read TGTGCCAGCAGCTTAGTCGCGGGAGGCGTTACTGGGGCCAACGTCCTGACTTTC.

This clone showed up just a few times. This sequence joins TRBV6-5 and TRBJ2-2, with D possibly TRBD1 on 6 matching bases. The CDR3 covers 14 residues. CDR1 MNHEY and CDR2 SVGAGI come from the germline V gene. Trimming took off 6 bases at V and 4 bases at J, with 12 bases between the two ends. The CDR3 spells CASRGYRATGELFF. CDR3 sequence (DNA): TGTGCCAGCAGAGGATACAGGGCCACCGGGGAGCTGTTTTTT.

J is TRBJ1-4 and V is TRBV2, with D perhaps matching TRBD1 (5 bases). Trimming removed 7 bases from V and 7 bases from J, with 13 bases in between. There are 13 residues in the CDR3. The germline V gene has CDR1 SNHLY and CDR2 FYNNEI. CDR3 loop: CASKPRVGEKLFF. The CDR3 coding sequence is TGTGCCAGCAAGCCCAGGGTGGGTGAAAAACTGTTTTTT.

The chain couples TRBV15 to TRBJ2-1; the match to TRBD2 covers 8 bases. The CDR3 is 14 residues long. Germline CDR1 is LNHNV and CDR2 is YYDKDF (reference sequence). Trimming at V came to 3 bases and at J to 5 bases, leaving 3 bases not matched to a gene. The CDR3 reads CATSRELADNEQFF. The CDR3 DNA sequence: TGTGCCACCAGCAGGGAACTAGCGGACAATGAGCAGTTCTTC.

V and J are TRBV23-1 and TRBJ2-3, with 7 bases identical to TRBD2. TRBV23-1 is given ORF status, its function remaining uncertain. The length of the CDR3 is 16 residues. With 0 bases clipped from V and 11 bases from J, the junction kept 14 bases outside the gene matches. The CDR3 is CASSQSGGEEGWRQYF. The DNA for the CDR3 is TGCGCCAGCAGTCAATCTGGGGGGGAGGAGGGCTGGAGGCAGTATTTT.

This sequence joins TRBV7-8 and TRBJ2-2; 7 positions match TRBD2. The germline gives CDR1 SGHVS, CDR2 FQNEAQ. The CDR3 sequence is 16 residues long. Trimming cost V 2 bases and J 4 bases; bases outside gene matches: 7. CDR3 nucleotides: TGTGCCAGCAGCTTATTCGGGGGGACTACCACCGGGGAGCTGTTTTTT. Amino acids: CASSLFGGTTTGELFF.

The genes are TRBV5-6 and TRBJ2-5; 10 bases are a match to TRBD2. Germline V lookup: CDR1 SGHDT, CDR2 YYEEEE. The CDR3 runs 16 residues. V trimming: 4 bases; J trimming: 7 bases; junction bases outside the gene matches: 13. As DNA, the CDR3 is TGTGCCAGCAGCCTCGGCACTAGCGGGACCCGGGTGACCCAGTACTTC. Encoded protein: CASSLGTSGTRVTQYF.

V and J are TRBV5-1 and TRBJ2-7; 10 nucleotides agree with TRBD2. CDR1 is SGHRS, CDR2 YFSETQ, per germline. The CDR3 is made up of 14 amino acids. V lost 3 bases and J lost 1; bases outside the gene matches: 1. CDR3 amino acids: CASSWTSGSYEQYF. The CDR3, as DNA: TGCGCCAGCAGCTGGACTAGCGGATCCTACGAGCAGTACTTC.

This clone was counted once. The chain combines TRBV7-2 with TRBJ1-6; a weak D match, TRBD1 (6 bases). Germline V lookup: CDR1 SGHTA, CDR2 FQGNSA. Trimming removed 2 bases at V and 7 bases at J, with 12 bases between. The CDR3 is 15 amino acids. The CDR3 loop is CASSLLVGANSPLHF. CDR3 coding DNA: TGTGCCAGCAGCTTATTAGTGGGGGCGAATTCACCCCTCCACTTT. The complete variable domain, with remaining parts taken from reference TRBV7-2 and TRBJ1-6, reads GAGVSQSPSNKVTEKGKDVELRCDPISGHTALYWYRQSLGQGLEFLIYFQGNSAPDKSGLPSDRFSAERTGGSVSTLTIQRTQQEDSAVYLCASSLLVGANSPLHFGNGTRLTVT.

This CDR3 reads CASSQWRGADQPQHF. CDR3 sequence (DNA): TGCGCCAGCAGCCAATGGCGCGGCGCGGATCAGCCCCAGCATTTT. The V gene is TRBV4-1, the J gene TRBJ1-5; D is unresolved. The CDR3 extends over 15 amino acids. CDR1 and CDR2 (germline): MGHRA, YSYEKL. Deletions cut 2 bases from V and 5 bases from J, with 13 bases between.

The gene calls are TRBV27 and TRBJ2-5, with D tentatively TRBD1 (6 bases). V was shortened by 6 bases and J by 3 bases, with 14 bases between the two germline ends. The CDR3 extends over 14 amino acids. The germline V gene has CDR1 MNHEY and CDR2 SMNVEV (reference sequence). In DNA form, the CDR3 reads TGTGCCAGCAGACCTACCGGACAGAAAGAGACCCAGTACTTC. It specifies CASRPTGQKETQYF.

The chain links TRBV19 to TRBJ2-7, with 8 bases that match TRBD2. Losses at the gene ends were 7 bases for V and 5 bases for J; bases not matched to a gene: 10. This CDR3 has 14 amino acids. Germline lookup yields CDR1 LNHDA and CDR2 SQIVND (reference sequence). The CDR3 DNA reads as TGTGCCAGTACCCTCGGCCGGACTAGCAACGAGCAGTACTTC. Its translation: CASTLGRTSNEQYF.

The V gene is TRBV19, the J gene TRBJ1-2; 10 nucleotides match TRBD1. J gave up 3 bases and V 4 bases, and 5 bases lay outside the gene matches. CDR1 LNHDA and CDR2 SQIVND come from the germline V gene (reference sequence). This CDR3 comprises 15 residues. In DNA, the CDR3 is TGTGCCAGTAGTACCAGGACAGGGGGTGACTATGGCTACACCTTC. It specifies CASSTRTGGDYGYTF.

This CDR3 is CASSRGLGTNEKLFF. The DNA for the CDR3 is TGTGCCAGCAGCAGGGGATTAGGGACTAATGAAAAACTGTTTTTT. The gene calls are TRBV5-5 and TRBJ1-4; a possible D gene is TRBD1 (5 bases). The CDR3 is made up of 15 amino acids. CDR1 SGHKS and CDR2 YYEKEE come from the germline V gene (reference sequence). The V gene lost 4 bases and the J gene lost 2 bases, with 12 bases spanning the gap.

This clone turned up a few times. The rearrangement joins TRBV11-2 to TRBJ1-6, with a possible D match to TRBD1 (5 bases). V gave up 5 bases and J gave up 7 bases, with 12 bases separating them. Germline CDR1 and CDR2: SGHAT and FQNNGV. This CDR3 comprises 14 residues. As DNA, the CDR3 is TGTGCCAGCAGCCCTCGGGGGGAAAATTCACCCCTCCACTTT. This gives the protein CASSPRGENSPLHF.

This chain joins TRBV30 and TRBJ1-5; 8 bases are shared with TRBD1. The J segment lost 2 bases and the V segment lost 5 bases, leaving 2 bases of the junction unmatched. Per germline, CDR1 GTSNPN and CDR2 SVGIG (reference sequence). The CDR3 covers 13 residues. In DNA form, the CDR3 reads TGTGCCTGGGCAGGGGGCGGCAATCAGCCCCAGCATTTT. Translating it yields CAWAGGGNQPQHF.

The genes are TRBV4-1 and TRBJ1-4; D is unclear. V was pared by 3 bases and J by 4 bases, with 15 bases between. This CDR3 is built from 16 residues. The germline CDR1 and CDR2 sequences are MGHRA and YSYEKL. The CDR3 coding sequence is TGCGCCAGCAGCCATTCAGGACGAGGGATTAATGAAAAACTGTTTTTT. This gives the protein CASSHSGRGINEKLFF.